This is a list of T cell receptor beta chains from one sample in a study of blood T cell repertoires in COVID-19. TCRdb's table, derived via immunoSEQ multiplex PCR, lists solely in-frame clones and lacks some. Of a few hundred thousand clones detected, almost 85% appear once; the ten largest clones hold just over 7%. Sequencing was carried out using peripheral blood. These receptors originate from a human donor in a cohort sampled during active COVID-19. Both conserved end residues are part of each CDR3. Each record gives: CDR3 length, J gene, clone size, V gene, D gene, CDR3 protein, CDR3 DNA. D genes are given only for firm matches. The size entry is marked missing in some rows and otherwise reads once, few, many or a size class.

15 | TRBJ2-5 | once | TRBV6-5 | NA | CASSFTGRRQETQYF | TGTGCCAGCAGTTTCACAGGACGGAGACAAGAGACCCAGTACTTC
15 | TRBJ2-7 | NA | TRBV24-1 | NA | CATSDTKSGGYEQYF | TGTGCCACCAGTGATACAAAATCTGGGGGGTACGAGCAGTACTTC
16 | TRBJ1-6 | NA | TRBV7-9 | NA | CASSLGTGKENSPLHF | TGTGCCAGCAGCTTAGGTACAGGGAAAGAGAATTCACCCCTCCACTTT
13 | TRBJ1-5 | NA | TRBV29-1 | TRBD1 | CSVREGGYQPQHF | TGCAGCGTTAGGGAAGGGGGCTATCAGCCCCAGCATTTT
13 | TRBJ1-2 | NA | TRBV6-6 | NA | CASSYADSSGYTF | TGTGCCAGCAGTTACGCCGACTCGAGCGGCTACACCTTC
13 | TRBJ1-1 | once | TRBV7-2 | NA | CASSETENTEAFF | TGTGCCAGCAGCGAGACTGAGAACACTGAAGCTTTCTTT
16 | TRBJ1-2 | few | TRBV6-1 | TRBD1 | CASSEADRVNNYGYTF | TGTGCCAGCAGTGAAGCGGACAGGGTGAATAACTATGGCTACACCTTC
13 | TRBJ1-2 | NA | TRBV25-1 | NA | CASSRTPDYGYTF | TGTGCCAGCAGTCGGACTCCTGACTATGGCTACACCTTC
15 | TRBJ2-1 | once | TRBV24-1 | TRBD1 | CATSDRTGRLNEQFF | TGTGCCACCAGTGACCGGACAGGGAGGTTGAATGAGCAGTTCTTC
23 | TRBJ1-2 | once | TRBV10-3 | NA | CAISESGGGPGQQPNRTYYGYTF | TGTGCCATCAGTGAGTCTGGGGGGGGCCCCGGACAACAACCAAATCGCACATACTATGGCTACACCTTC
17 | TRBJ1-5 | NA | TRBV19 | NA | CASSIDPQPYSNQPQHF | TGTGCCAGTAGTATAGACCCACAGCCTTATAGCAATCAGCCCCAGCATTTT
14 | TRBJ2-4 | NA | TRBV3-1/TRBV3-2 | NA | CASSPTGGVNIQYF | TGTGCCAGCAGCCCTACTGGCGGGGTTAACATTCAGTACTTC
16 | TRBJ2-1 | NA | TRBV5-1 | TRBD2 | CASSSASGGSGGEQFF | TGCGCCAGCAGCTCAGCTAGCGGGGGTTCCGGTGGTGAGCAGTTCTTC
14 | TRBJ1-2 | NA | TRBV2 | NA | CASSVQGGNYGYTF | TGTGCCAGCAGTGTCCAGGGTGGTAACTATGGCTACACCTTC
14 | TRBJ1-2 | NA | TRBV30 | TRBD1 | CAWSVGQGMIGYTF | TGTGCCTGGAGTGTAGGACAGGGAATGATTGGCTACACCTTC
13 | TRBJ1-1 | NA | TRBV3-1/TRBV3-2 | NA | CASSQGTATEAFF | TGTGCCAGCAGCCAAGGGACAGCGACTGAAGCTTTCTTT
15 | TRBJ1-6 | NA | TRBV5-1 | TRBD1 | CASSPGQGESSPLHF | TGCGCCAGCAGCCCGGGACAGGGGGAGAGTTCACCCCTCCACTTT
14 | TRBJ1-1 | few | TRBV7-6 | NA | CASSPDRPNTEAFF | TGTGCCAGCAGCCCTGACAGACCGAACACTGAAGCTTTCTTT
15 | TRBJ1-1 | NA | TRBV19 | TRBD1 | CATLDPGQANTEAFF | TGTGCCACCCTGGACCCAGGACAGGCGAACACTGAAGCTTTCTTT
14 | TRBJ2-3 | NA | TRBV7-3 | NA | CASSLLWSGDTQYF | TGTGCCAGCAGCTTATTGTGGTCTGGCGATACGCAGTATTTT
16 | TRBJ2-2 | NA | TRBV7-9 | NA | CASSLAFGVNTGELFF | TGTGCCAGCAGCTTAGCTTTCGGTGTGAACACCGGGGAGCTGTTTTTT
14 | TRBJ1-5 | few | TRBV24-1 | NA | CATSGTGSNQPQHF | TGTGCCACCAGCGGAACAGGGAGCAATCAGCCCCAGCATTTT
13 | TRBJ2-7 | NA | TRBV24-1 | TRBD1 | CATSDFRGSEQYF | TGTGCCACCAGTGATTTCAGGGGGAGCGAGCAGTACTTC
15 | TRBJ2-7 | NA | TRBV5-1 | TRBD1 | CASSLDTGGNYEQYF | TGCGCCAGCAGCTTGGATACAGGGGGCAATTACGAGCAGTACTTC
16 | TRBJ2-2 | NA | TRBV19 | TRBD2 | CASRIVTSGGRGELFF | TGTGCCAGTAGGATTGTGACTAGCGGGGGACGCGGGGAGCTGTTTTTT